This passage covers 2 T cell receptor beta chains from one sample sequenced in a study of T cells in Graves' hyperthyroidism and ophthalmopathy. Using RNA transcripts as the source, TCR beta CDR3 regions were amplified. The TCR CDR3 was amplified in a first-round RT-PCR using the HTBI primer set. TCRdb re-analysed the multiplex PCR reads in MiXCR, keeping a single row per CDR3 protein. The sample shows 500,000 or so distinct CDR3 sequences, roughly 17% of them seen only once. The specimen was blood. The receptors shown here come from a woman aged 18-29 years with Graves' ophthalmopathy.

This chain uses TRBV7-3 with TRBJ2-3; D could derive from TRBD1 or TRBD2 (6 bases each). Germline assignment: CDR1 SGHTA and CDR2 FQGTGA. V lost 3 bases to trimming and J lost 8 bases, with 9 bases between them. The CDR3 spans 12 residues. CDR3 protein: CASSFTGATQYF. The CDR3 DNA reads TGTGCCAGCAGCTTTACGGGGGCTACGCAGTATTTT.

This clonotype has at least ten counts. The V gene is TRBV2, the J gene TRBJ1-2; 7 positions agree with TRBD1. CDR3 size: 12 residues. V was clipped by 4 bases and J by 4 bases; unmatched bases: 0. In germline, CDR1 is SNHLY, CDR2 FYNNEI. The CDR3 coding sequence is TGTGCCAGCAGTGGGGACAGCTATGGCTACACCTTC. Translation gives CASSGDSYGYTF.